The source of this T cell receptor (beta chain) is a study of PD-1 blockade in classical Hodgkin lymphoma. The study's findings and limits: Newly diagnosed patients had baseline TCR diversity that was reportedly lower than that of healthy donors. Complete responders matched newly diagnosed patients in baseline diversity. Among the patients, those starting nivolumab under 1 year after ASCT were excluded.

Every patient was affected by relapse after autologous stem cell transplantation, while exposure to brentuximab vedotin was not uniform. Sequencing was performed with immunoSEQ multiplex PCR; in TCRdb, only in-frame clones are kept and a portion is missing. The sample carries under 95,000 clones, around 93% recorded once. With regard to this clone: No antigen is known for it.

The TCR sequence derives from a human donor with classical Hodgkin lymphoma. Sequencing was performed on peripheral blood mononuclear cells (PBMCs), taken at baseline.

This chain's CDR3 is CASSKNVDREQETQYF. In nucleotides, the CDR3 is TGTGCCAGCAGTAAGAACGTGGACAGGGAACAAGAGACCCAGTACTTC. The gene calls are TRBV27 and TRBJ2-5, with 8 positions matching TRBD1. V gave up 5 bases and J gave up 2 bases; unmatched junction bases: 10. CDR1 is MNHEY and CDR2 is SMNVEV in the germline V gene (reference sequence). The CDR3 extends over 16 amino acids.